One and the same sample provided the 13 T cell receptor beta chains below, sequenced in a study of molecular identifiers for immune sequencing clone quantification. TCRdb recomputed calls from the PCR reads with MiXCR, one row per CDR3 protein. The sample lists around 460,000 distinct CDR3 sequences, over 20% seen once, with about 0.84% in the top ten. The sequencing sample was made of naive CD8+ T cells from blood, with Jurkat cell RNA spiked in. As for subset: FACS-sorted CD8+CD4-CCR7+CD45RA+ naive T cells. Every receptor here comes from a human donor in good health. Some libraries in this study had Jurkat cell RNA spiked in.

With regard to this clonotype: At one end the junction does not follow the germline gene, possibly because of a read error. This chain uses TRBV7-7 with TRBJ2-3, with D perhaps TRBD2 (6 bases). This CDR3 contains 17 residues. Germline V lookup: CDR1 SSHAT, CDR2 FNYEAQ (reference sequence). The CDR3 loop is CASSPSRRGRVTDTQYF. CDR3 coding DNA: TGTGCTAGCAGCCCGTCAAGGAGGGGACGGGTGACAGATACGCAGTATTTT.

This clonotype was observed at least ten times. J is TRBJ2-1 and V is TRBV4-2; TRBD2 might be the D (5 bases). This CDR3 contains 17 residues. Germline V gene lookup returns CDR1 LGHNA and CDR2 YNFKEQ. V lost 1 base, J lost 5 bases, and 18 bases lay in between. In DNA, the CDR3 is TGTGCCAGCAGCCAAGGTCTCGGACTGCGAATTAACAATGAGCAGTTCTTC. Encoded protein: CASSQGLGLRINNEQFF.

This clonotype was found a few times. This chain links TRBV12-3 or TRBV12-4 with TRBJ2-6; D is ambiguous. Trimming took off 8 bases at V and 0 bases at J, with 5 bases between the two ends. The CDR3 sequence is 13 residues long. CDR3 amino acids: CASGLSGANVLTF. In DNA form, the CDR3 reads TGTGCCAGCGGTCTCTCTGGGGCCAACGTCCTGACTTTC.

This clonotype appeared many times. V is TRBV3-1 and J is TRBJ1-1, with D maybe TRBD1 (6 bases). Germline assignment: CDR1 LGHDT and CDR2 YNNKEL (reference sequence). The CDR3 length is 15 residues. Trimming left V 0 bases short and J 4 bases short, with 12 bases between. CDR3 nucleotide sequence: TGTGCCAGCAGCCAAGATGGGGGGCGCGGCACTGAAGCTTTCTTT. Translation gives CASSQDGGRGTEAFF.

This sequence joins TRBV6-5 and TRBJ2-6; the D gene is possibly TRBD1 (6 bases). V lost 2 bases, J lost 1 base, and 15 bases lay in between. In germline, CDR1 is MNHEY, CDR2 SVGAGI. CDR3 length: 18 amino acids. The CDR3 DNA is TGTGCCAGCAGTTACCTTTCGGGACAACTATCTGGGGCCAACGTCCTGACTTTC. It specifies CASSYLSGQLSGANVLTF.

This clonotype appeared many times. This rearrangement joins TRBV7-9 to TRBJ2-7, with 8 bases identical to TRBD1. The ends lost 5 bases at V and 6 bases at J; junction bases unmatched: 9. Per the germline V gene, CDR1 is SEHNR and CDR2 is FQNEAQ (reference sequence). The CDR3 spans 14 residues. The CDR3, as DNA: TGTGCCAGCAGCAAAGGGACAGGCCCTGGCGAGCAGTACTTC. Protein: CASSKGTGPGEQYF. Full variable domain (remainder filled in from reference TRBV7-9 and TRBJ2-7): DTGVSQNPRHKITKRGQNVTFRCDPISEHNRLYWYRQTLGQGPEFLTYFQNEAQLEKSRLLSDRFSAERPKGSFSTLEIQRTEQGDSAMYLCASSKGTGPGEQYFGPGTRLTVT.

The chain carries TRBV14 and TRBJ2-5; D may be TRBD2 (6 bases). The V end was cut by 1 base, the J end by 5 bases, with 14 bases between. Germline V CDR1 and CDR2: SGHDN, FVKESK. This CDR3 is 15 amino acids long. CDR3 nucleotide sequence: TGTGCCAGCAGCCAAGTTCTGTCACGGGGGGAGACCCAGTACTTC. It translates to CASSQVLSRGETQYF.

Note on this clonotype: The conserved final phenylalanine or tryptophan is absent from the CDR3, which likely points to a read error. The rearrangement joins TRBV19 to TRBJ2-7, with 11 bases that match TRBD2. This CDR3 is 14 amino acids long. V was pared by 3 bases and J by 2 bases, with 0 bases of the junction left unmatched. CDR1 LNHDA and CDR2 SQIVND come from the germline V gene (reference sequence). The CDR3 DNA follows: TGTGCCAGTAGTATGGGACTAGCGGCCTACGAGCAGTACCTC. This encodes CASSMGLAAYEQYL.

This clonotype turned up a few times. The chain joins TRBV20-1 to TRBJ2-7; 9 bases line up with TRBD1. This CDR3 contains 15 residues. After removal of 6 bases from V and 2 bases from J, the junction contained 11 bases not matched to a gene. CDR1 DFQATT and CDR2 SNEGSKA come from the germline V gene (reference sequence). The CDR3 coding sequence is TGCAGTGCCCAGGACCGGGACAGGGTTCCCTACGAGCAGTACTTC. Protein sequence: CSAQDRDRVPYEQYF.

Comment on this clonotype: This may be a read error: a much more frequent sequence differs by one nucleotide. V gene TRBV7-8 combines with J gene TRBJ2-1; tentatively, D is TRBD2 (6 bases). The CDR3 length is 18 residues. Germline CDR1 is SGHVS and CDR2 is FQNEAQ. CDR3 residues: CASSPSFSGEWKDNEQSF. The CDR3 region has the DNA TGTGCCAGCAGCCCCTCTTTTTCGGGGGAGTGGAAAGACAATGAGCAGTCCTTC.

This clonotype was seen a handful of times. Written as DNA, the CDR3 is TGTGCCAGCAGCACAAGGGGCTATGGCTACACCTTC. It is translated as CASSTRGYGYTF. The V gene is TRBV11-2, the J gene TRBJ1-2, with a weak D call TRBD1 (5 bases). Trimming left V 5 bases short and J 4 bases short, with 8 bases between. The CDR3 consists of 12 residues. Germline loops: CDR1 SGHAT, CDR2 FQNNGV. Variable domain in full (rest from reference TRBV11-2 and TRBJ1-2): EAGVAQSPRYKIIEKRQSVAFWCNPISGHATLYWYQQILGQGPKLLIQFQNNGVVDDSQLPKDRFSAERLKGVDSTLKIQPAKLEDSAVYLCASSTRGYGYTFGSGTRLTVV.

Concerning this clonotype: A read error may explain this, as a much larger clone is one base away. V is TRBV30 and J is TRBJ1-1, with D perhaps TRBD1 (6 bases). Germline V gene data show CDR1 as GTSNPN and CDR2 as SVGIG (reference sequence). CDR3 length: 15 residues. CDR3 DNA sequence: TGTGCCCGGAGTGTGCACAGGGTGGGGCCGACTGAAGCTTTCTTT. Residues: CARSVHRVGPTEAFF.

The rearrangement joins TRBV6-2 or TRBV6-3 to TRBJ1-4; maybe TRBD1 (5 bases). V lost 7 bases, J lost 1 base, and 10 bases lay in between. This CDR3 region has 14 residues. Germline V gene lookup returns CDR1 MNHEY and CDR2 SVGEGT. The CDR3: CASTTTETNEKLFF. The CDR3 coding sequence is TGTGCCAGCACCACGACAGAAACTAATGAAAAACTGTTTTTT.